This T cell receptor (beta chain) came from a study of blood T cells in healthy people across ages. Each sample used at least 6 million PBMCs. A second PCR of 7 to 11 cycles used a sample-barcoded 5' primer and a J-beta primer mix. TCRdb re-derived calls from the 5' RACE reads in MiXCR, one entry per CDR3 protein. The table records approximately 880,000 distinct CDR3 sequences, around 48% of them present only once. With respect to this clonotype: What it recognizes is unknown. The junction departs from germline at one end; a sequencing error may be responsible.

Overall study findings and caveats: Versus aged donors, long-lived donors had higher diversity and more naive CD4+ cells.

The CDR3 is 15 amino acids. Germline CDR1 SGHDN, CDR2 FVKESK. Sequenced material: blood. This chain joins TRBV14 and TRBJ1-2; 10 bases line up with TRBD1. This receptor was obtained from a man aged 25-45 years in good health. The chain's CDR3 is CVSSPGTGESYGYTF. The CDR3 DNA follows: TGTGTCAGCAGCCCGGGGACAGGGGAATCCTATGGCTACACCTTC.